These 18 T cell receptor beta chains share one sample of origin, sequenced in a study of blood T cell repertoires in COVID-19. TCRdb keeps only in-frame clones here, not all; method: immunoSEQ multiplex PCR. The sample holds around 190,000 clones, roughly 87% seen once. Material: PBMCs or T cells enriched from blood (not recorded which). The receptors originated from a man aged 18 to 29 with acute COVID-19.

This clone turned up a few times. The V and J genes are TRBV28 and TRBJ1-6, with a weak D call TRBD1 (6 bases). CDR1 and CDR2 (germline): MDHEN, SYDVKM. The CDR3 consists of 16 residues. V was pared by 0 bases and J by 5 bases, with 11 bases between. This chain's CDR3 is CASSLWTGLNNSPLHF. The CDR3 region has the DNA TGTGCCAGCAGTTTATGGACAGGCCTAAATAATTCACCCCTCCACTTT.

This clone was seen only once. The chain uses TRBV6-5 and TRBJ1-1, with D possibly matching TRBD1 (5 bases). Trimming stripped 8 bases from V and 6 bases from J, with 16 bases between. The CDR3 contains 13 residues. The germline gives CDR1 MNHEY, CDR2 SVGAGI. The CDR3 coding sequence is TGTGCCAGCTGCCCGCAGGGTCGCCCTGAAGCTTTCTTT. Translation gives CASCPQGRPEAFF.

The rearrangement uses TRBV2 and TRBJ1-2; TRBD1 is a possible D gene (6 bases). This CDR3 spans 12 amino acids. V lost 7 bases and J 5 bases, leaving 11 bases between the germline ends. The germline V gene encodes CDR1 SNHLY and CDR2 FYNNEI. Here the CDR3 reads CASKDRLYGYTF. The CDR3 bases are TGTGCCAGCAAGGACAGACTATATGGCTACACCTTC.

This clone was observed a handful of times. This chain uses TRBV9 with TRBJ1-1; D is unclear. The CDR3 has 13 amino acids. CDR1 and CDR2 from the germline V gene are SGDLS and YYNGEE. The V end was cut by 3 bases, the J end by 4 bases, with 10 bases between. Here the CDR3 DNA reads TGTGCCAGCAGCGCCACTCGGGGCACTGAAGCTTTCTTT. Encoded protein: CASSATRGTEAFF.

This sequence joins TRBV19 and TRBJ2-1; 9 bases are a match to TRBD2. CDR1 and CDR2 from the germline V gene are LNHDA and SQIVND (reference sequence). Unmatched junction bases numbered 11, after V lost 7 bases and J lost 7 bases. The CDR3 runs 15 residues. This chain's CDR3 is CASTLAGVSSNEQFF. The CDR3 DNA sequence: TGTGCCAGTACCTTAGCGGGAGTCTCGTCGAATGAGCAGTTCTTC.

V usage is TRBV6-5 and J usage is TRBJ1-2, with D maybe TRBD1 (5 bases). CDR1 is MNHEY, CDR2 SVGAGI, per germline. The V end was cut by 9 bases, the J end by 6 bases, with 23 bases between. The CDR3 is made up of 15 amino acids. CDR3 nucleotides: TGTGCCAGTGGCGGGACTGGTACCAACGCTCATGGCTACACCTTC. Translated, it gives CASGGTGTNAHGYTF.

This clone appeared once. The V call is TRBV9, the J call TRBJ2-1; 11 bases agree with TRBD2. Germline CDR1 is SGDLS and CDR2 is YYNGEE. V shed 4 bases and J 6 bases; nucleotides not matched to a gene: 9. The CDR3 covers 16 residues. CDR3 bases: TGTGCCAGCAGCATGGGACTAGCGGACGGGGGCAATGAGCAGTTCTTC. The encoded protein is CASSMGLADGGNEQFF.

The chain employs TRBV21-1 and TRBJ2-5; no DNA check was done on the table's D call, TRBD2. TRBV21-1 is deemed a pseudogene. The CDR3 is 12 amino acids. The CDR3 spells CASSNSAPRPYF. CDR3 nucleotides: TGTGCCAGCAGCAACTCGGCGCCTAGACCTTACTTC.

The chain carries TRBV6-1 and TRBJ1-2, with unresolved D. The CDR3 loop spans 15 amino acids. Per germline, CDR1 MNHNS and CDR2 SASEGT. The germline V and J ends were trimmed by 1 base and 7 bases, with 16 bases remaining between them. The CDR3, as DNA: TGTGCCAGCAGTGAAGAGGCGGTAATAGTTCTTGGCTACACCTTC. It codes for CASSEEAVIVLGYTF.

With respect to this clone: Other DNA sequences in the sample encode the same CDR3. The chain recombines TRBV3-1 (or the pseudogene TRBV3-2) with TRBJ1-2, with D uncertain. The CDR3 runs to 13 residues. Trimming took 1 base from V and 4 from J, leaving 7 bases between them. CDR1 and CDR2 from the germline V gene are LGHDT and YNNKEL (reference sequence). In DNA, the CDR3 is TGTGCCAGCAGCCAAGGTGGAGGCTATGGCTACACCTTC. Its protein is CASSQGGGYGYTF.

CDR3 in DNA: TGTGCCAGCAGTATCATAGCGGGAGGGCCCTACAATGAGCAGTTCTTC. It translates to CASSIIAGGPYNEQFF. This rearrangement joins TRBV6-4 to TRBJ2-1; 11 bases align to TRBD2. The length of the CDR3 is 16 residues. Germline CDR1 MRHNA, CDR2 SNTAGT. V trimming: 5 bases; J trimming: 2 bases; junction bases outside the gene matches: 5.

This clone was observed once. V is TRBV4-1 and J is TRBJ1-1, with D possibly being TRBD1 (6 bases). V lost 1 base and J lost 0, with 15 bases in between. This CDR3 is 17 amino acids long. CDR1 is MGHRA and CDR2 is YSYEKL in the germline V gene. CDR3 in amino acids: CASSQVAPGALNTEAFF. CDR3 nucleotides: TGCGCCAGCAGCCAAGTAGCCCCAGGGGCCCTGAACACTGAAGCTTTCTTT.

This chain joins TRBV28 and TRBJ2-7, with a tentative D call TRBD2 (6 bases). Deletions cut 2 bases from V and 2 bases from J, with 10 bases between. The CDR3 contains 14 residues. Per the germline V gene, CDR1 is MDHEN and CDR2 is SYDVKM. As DNA, the CDR3 is TGTGCCAGCAGTTTAGGAGGGGAGACCTACGAGCAGTACTTC. Its translation: CASSLGGETYEQYF.

The chain uses TRBV28 and TRBJ2-7; 13 bases align to TRBD2. The junction had 10 bases not matched to a gene; V was cut back by 5 bases and J by 3 bases. The CDR3 loop spans 17 amino acids. CDR1 and CDR2 (germline): MDHEN, SYDVKM. The chain's CDR3 is CASSVEYGTSGNYEQYF. The CDR3 region has the DNA TGTGCCAGCAGTGTCGAATACGGGACTAGCGGGAACTACGAGCAGTACTTC.

This clone has more than one count but fewer than ten. CDR3 nucleotides: TGTGCCAGCAGCGCAGGGGGGAGCTCCTACGAGCAGTACTTC. It specifies CASSAGGSSYEQYF. V usage is TRBV7-2 and J usage is TRBJ2-7, with D possibly matching TRBD1 (7 bases). Trimming pared 5 bases from V and 0 bases from J, leaving 11 bases between. The CDR3 extends over 14 amino acids. The germline CDR1 and CDR2 sequences are SGHTA and FQGNSA.

V gene TRBV30 combines with J gene TRBJ1-1, with D unclear. Germline CDR1 and CDR2: GTSNPN and SVGIG (reference sequence). The V end lost 0 bases, the J end lost 6 bases, and 8 bases lay between the germline ends. This CDR3 spans 12 amino acids. CDR3 coding DNA: TGTGCCTGGAGTGTAGCCGCCTCTGAAGCTTTCTTT. Translated, it gives CAWSVAASEAFF.

This rearrangement joins TRBV27 to TRBJ2-7, with 7 bases fitting TRBD1. The germline CDR1 and CDR2 sequences are MNHEY and SMNVEV (reference sequence). V lost 7 bases to trimming and J lost 2 bases; unmatched junction nucleotides: 5. This CDR3 comprises 13 residues. In nucleotides, the CDR3 is TGTGCCAGCACCCGAGGGACAGCCTACGAGCAGTACTTC. Translation: CASTRGTAYEQYF.

This chain links TRBV6-2 or TRBV6-3 with TRBJ1-6; a possible D gene is TRBD1 (5 bases). This CDR3 has 15 residues. Trimming cost V 2 bases and J 1 base, with 6 bases left between them. Germline assignment: CDR1 MNHEY and CDR2 SVGEGT. The CDR3 DNA is TGTGCCAGCAGTTACCAGGGATCCTATAATTCACCCCTCCACTTT. The encoded protein is CASSYQGSYNSPLHF.